This record concerns one T cell receptor beta chain sequence. As yet, its antigen is unknown. The study ran its PCR with 60 Vbeta and 13 Jbeta primers. Sequencing was performed with immunoSEQ multiplex PCR; in TCRdb, only in-frame clones are kept and a portion is missing. The table lists approximately 79,000 clones, around 76% of them singletons. CDR3 size: 16 residues. Trimming took 6 bases from V and 0 from J, leaving 15 bases between them. Looked up from germline, CDR1 is MDHEN and CDR2 is SYDVKM. These data belong to a study of cytomegalovirus exposure and HLA in healthy donors. Study-wide context: Among around 180 million T cells, an earlier analysis found roughly 100 million unique TCR beta sequences.

Study-wide results and limits: Donor immune exposure was known only as CMV serostatus.

The sample consisted of PBMCs. This TCR came from a male donor in good health and CMV-seropositive. The chain employs TRBV28 and TRBJ1-5; D is unclear. The CDR3 nucleotides are TGTGCCAGCAGCACTATGGGAGATTATAGCAATCAGCCCCAGCATTTT. Translating gives CASSTMGDYSNQPQHF. The whole variable domain, remainder taken from reference TRBV28 and TRBJ1-5, is DVKVTQSSRYLVKRTGEKVFLECVQDMDHENMFWYRQDPGLGLRLIYFSYDVKMKEKGDIPEGYSVSREKKERFSLILESASTNQTSMYLCASSTMGDYSNQPQHFGDGTRLSIL.